Following are 4 T cell receptor beta chains from one sample sequenced in a study of cytomegalovirus exposure and HLA in healthy donors. The PCR was carried out with 60 Vbeta primers and 13 Jbeta primers. Clones were sequenced by immunoSEQ multiplex PCR, and TCRdb holds only the in-frame ones, with some missing. The sample carries around 130,000 clones, approximately 82% recorded once. What was sequenced was PBMCs. These receptors were obtained from a boy aged 2 to 10 in good health and CMV-seronegative.

This chain connects TRBV7-6 to TRBJ2-7; the D gene is possibly TRBD2 (5 bases). Germline V gene sequence: CDR1 SGHVS, CDR2 FNYEAQ. V lost 5 bases and J lost 6, with 11 bases in between. The CDR3 loop spans 12 amino acids. CDR3 nucleotides: TGTGCCAGCAGCGCAGCCCGGGGCGAGCAGTACTTC. It is translated as CASSAARGEQYF.

This clone was seen a single time. The chain joins TRBV9 to TRBJ2-1; 8 bases match TRBD2. V was clipped by 3 bases and J by 7 bases; unmatched bases: 15. There are 17 residues in the CDR3. CDR1 SGDLS and CDR2 YYNGEE come from the germline V gene. The CDR3 is CASSAGYEREPLNEQFF. The CDR3 DNA reads TGTGCCAGCAGCGCCGGCTATGAGCGGGAGCCTCTGAATGAGCAGTTCTTC.

This chain connects TRBV9 to TRBJ2-2, with TRBD2 matching 12 bases. Losses at the gene ends were 4 bases for V and 7 bases for J; bases not matched to a gene: 17. The CDR3 has 19 residues. Germline V gene sequence: CDR1 SGDLS, CDR2 YYNGEE. CDR3 DNA sequence: TGTGCCAGCAGCCAGGTTTCGGGCCTAGCGGGGGGGCGTGTCGGGGAGCTGTTTTTT. This codes for CASSQVSGLAGGRVGELFF.

V is TRBV21-1 and J is TRBJ1-2; TRBD1 is the table's D call, not checked against the DNA. TRBV21-1 is an annotated pseudogene. The CDR3 has 17 amino acids. CDR3 residues: CASSKVGQGWIDYGYTF. The DNA of the CDR3 is TGTGCCAGCAGCAAAGTCGGCCAGGGATGGATTGACTATGGCTACACCTTC.